These 9 T cell receptor beta chains came from one sample sequenced in a study of T cells after somatic rescue of genetic block. Using immunoSEQ multiplex PCR, the repertoire was profiled, and TCRdb retains in-frame clones only, with some absent. The repertoire holds 45,000 to 55,000 clones, with about 96% as singletons. Sequenced: peripheral blood mononuclear cells (PBMCs). The receptors derive from a child younger than two.

J is TRBJ2-5 and V is TRBV6-5; D is possibly TRBD2 (6 bases). The CDR3 totals 15 residues. V shed 0 bases and J shed 5 bases, with 13 bases lying between them. Germline CDR1 MNHEY, CDR2 SVGAGI. CDR3 nucleotide sequence: TGTGCCAGCAGTTACTCCGGAGGGTCGAAGGAGACCCAGTACTTC. It is translated as CASSYSGGSKETQYF.

This chain connects TRBV6-1 to TRBJ2-2, with 10 bases that match TRBD2. With 6 bases clipped from V and 4 bases from J, the junction kept 2 bases outside the gene matches. The CDR3 extends over 14 amino acids. The germline V gene encodes CDR1 MNHNS and CDR2 SASEGT. CDR3: CASRKREGTGELFF. CDR3 nucleotide sequence: TGTGCCAGCAGAAAGCGGGAGGGCACCGGGGAGCTGTTTTTT.

V gene TRBV6-1 combines with J gene TRBJ2-7, with 8 positions matching TRBD1. The CDR3 is made up of 14 amino acids. V trimming: 7 bases; J trimming: 6 bases; junction bases outside the gene matches: 11. Germline loops: CDR1 MNHNS, CDR2 SASEGT. DNA of the CDR3: TGTGCCAGCACCTTGGACAGGGAACGGTCCGAGCAGTACTTC. It specifies CASTLDRERSEQYF.

The chain employs TRBV4-2 and TRBJ2-2, with 7 bases that match TRBD1. The CDR3 spans 16 residues. The germline CDR1 and CDR2 sequences are LGHNA and YNFKEQ. With V trimmed by 2 bases and J by 1 base, 4 bases remained unmatched. CDR3 sequence reads: CASSQWDRGNTGELFF. The CDR3 coding sequence is TGTGCCAGCAGCCAATGGGACAGAGGGAACACCGGGGAGCTGTTTTTT.

Written as DNA, the CDR3 is TGTGCCAGCAGCCAAGACACTAGCGGGAGGTCCTACGAGCAGTACTTC. Translation: CASSQDTSGRSYEQYF. J is TRBJ2-7 and V is TRBV4-2, with 12 bases identical to TRBD2. With 0 bases clipped from V and 1 base from J, the junction kept 1 base outside the gene matches. The germline V gene encodes CDR1 LGHNA and CDR2 YNFKEQ. This CDR3 comprises 16 residues.

The chain carries TRBV11-2 and TRBJ2-1; D gene ambiguous. Trimming removed 0 bases at V and 6 bases at J, with 9 bases between. The CDR3 runs 14 residues. Looked up from germline, CDR1 is SGHAT and CDR2 is FQNNGV. CDR3 protein: CASSLETLGNEQFF. DNA for the CDR3: TGTGCCAGCAGCTTAGAAACCCTAGGCAATGAGCAGTTCTTC.

The chain carries TRBV10-3 and TRBJ2-7, with a tentative D call TRBD2 (7 bases). Deletions cut 8 bases from V and 0 bases from J, with 14 bases between. CDR1 and CDR2 (germline): ENHRY, SYGVKD. This CDR3 spans 14 amino acids. DNA for the CDR3: TGTGCCATCGGAGGGGGGGAGACCTCCTACGAGCAGTACTTC. Amino acids: CAIGGGETSYEQYF.

The chain is built from TRBV5-4 and TRBJ2-3; 9 bases fit TRBD1. Germline trimming cut 6 bases from V and 1 base from J; bases unmatched to any gene: 3. This CDR3 comprises 14 residues. The germline V gene encodes CDR1 SGHNT and CDR2 YYREEE (reference sequence). The CDR3 DNA sequence: TGTGCCAGCACTCGGGACAGGGGCACAGATACGCAGTATTTT. Translating it yields CASTRDRGTDTQYF.

The chain combines TRBV7-9 with TRBJ1-3; no reliable D call. With 4 bases removed from V and 0 bases from J, the gap between germline ends came to 4 bases. The CDR3 has 13 residues. Germline lookup yields CDR1 SEHNR and CDR2 FQNEAQ (reference sequence). The CDR3 nucleotides are TGTGCCAGCAGCTGGGGCTCTGGAAACACCATATATTTT. This gives the protein CASSWGSGNTIYF. Together with reference TRBV7-9 and TRBJ1-3, the CDR3 gives the full variable domain: DTGVSQNPRHKITKRGQNVTFRCDPISEHNRLYWYRQTLGQGPEFLTYFQNEAQLEKSRLLSDRFSAERPKGSFSTLEIQRTEQGDSAMYLCASSWGSGNTIYFGEGSWLTVV.